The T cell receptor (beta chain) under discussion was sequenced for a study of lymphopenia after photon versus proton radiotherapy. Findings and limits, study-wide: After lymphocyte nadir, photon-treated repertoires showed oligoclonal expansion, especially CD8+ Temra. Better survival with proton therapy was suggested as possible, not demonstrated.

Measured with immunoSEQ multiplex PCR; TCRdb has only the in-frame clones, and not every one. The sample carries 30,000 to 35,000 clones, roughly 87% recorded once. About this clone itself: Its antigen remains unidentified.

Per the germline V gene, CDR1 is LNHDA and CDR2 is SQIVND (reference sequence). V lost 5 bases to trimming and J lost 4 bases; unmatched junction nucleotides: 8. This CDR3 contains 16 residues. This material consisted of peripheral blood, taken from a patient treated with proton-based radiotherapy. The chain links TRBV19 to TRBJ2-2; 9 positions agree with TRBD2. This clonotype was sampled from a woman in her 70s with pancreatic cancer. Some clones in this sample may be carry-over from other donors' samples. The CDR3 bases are TGTGCCAGTAGTCCCGAAGGCGGGAGGGGCACCGGGGAGCTGTTTTTT. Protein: CASSPEGGRGTGELFF.